This T cell receptor beta chain is from a study of neoadjuvant anti-PD-1 for oral cavity cancer. Whole-study context: Non-progressing patients received a fourth nivolumab dose near day 43, then surgery on days 50-56. The study, taken as a whole, reports: PBMC Gini-index clonality exceeded responders' in non-responders post-nivolumab.

Germline V gives CDR1 SEHNR, CDR2 FQNEAQ (reference sequence). The CDR3 runs 14 residues. The V gene end was trimmed by 5 bases and the J gene end by 6 bases; junction bases not matched to a gene: 4. A word on this clone: The antigen is not known.

Assay used: immunoSEQ multiplex PCR; TCRdb lists only in-frame clones, some missing. The table includes roughly 68,000 clones, approximately 87% detected once. Time point described: after neoadjuvant nivolumab, at surgical resection. Patients had newly diagnosed, untreated stage II-IVA oral cavity squamous cell carcinoma. The chain recombines TRBV7-9 with TRBJ1-6; 7 bases line up with TRBD1. This specimen was PBMCs, taken after nivolumab (anti-PD-1) treatment. The receptor was isolated from a person aged 35-80 years with oral cavity squamous cell carcinoma. The CDR3 DNA is TGTGCCAGCAGCCACGGGACAGTTAATTCACCCCTCCACTTT. Its protein is CASSHGTVNSPLHF.